These T cell receptor beta chains were read from a single sample in a study of shared clonotypes between healthy human individuals. The method was immunoSEQ multiplex PCR; TCRdb's version includes in-frame clones alone and lacks a portion of them. The sample has 630,000 or so clones, roughly 98% seen once; the top ten hold 0.25% to 0.35%. The sequencing sample was made of naive CD8+ T cells sorted from blood. These receptors were obtained from a man aged 25 to 40 in good health. Each CDR3 is given with its conserved first and last residue. A D gene is named only where the DNA matches it firmly. Size is stated for part of the rows, as once, few or many counts, or as a class when the clone is expanded.

>TRBV29-1|.|TRBJ2-7|TRBD1|17
TGCAGCGTGTTGGGACAGGTCGGGAGAGCGGGTTATTACGAGCAGTACTTC
CSVLGQVGRAGYYEQYF
>TRBV28|once|TRBJ2-3|.|16
TGTGCCAGCAGACCTCCTCTCGGACGACACACAGATACGCAGTATTTT
CASRPPLGRHTDTQYF
>TRBV7-2|.|TRBJ2-1|.|16
TGTGCCAGCAGCTTGGAGTTGAGGTACCTCAACAATGAGCAGTTCTTC
CASSLELRYLNNEQFF
>TRBV11-2|.|TRBJ2-3|.|12
TGTGCCAGCAGCTTAAGGGCAGATACGCAGTATTTT
CASSLRADTQYF
>TRBV29-1|.|TRBJ2-1|.|14
TGCAGCGTTGTGGGCAGGCAGGGGCGGAATGAGCAGTTCTTC
CSVVGRQGRNEQFF
>TRBV5-1|.|TRBJ2-7|.|15
TGCGCCAGCAGCTTGGGAGATTGGTCCGAATACGAGCAGTACTTC
CASSLGDWSEYEQYF
>TRBV27|.|TRBJ2-1|TRBD2|14
TGTGCCAGCAGTTTACTGACTAGCGGGGATGAGCAGTTCTTC
CASSLLTSGDEQFF
>TRBV9|.|TRBJ2-2|.|13
TGTGCCAGCAGTGAACCGTACACCGGGGAGCTGTTTTTT
CASSEPYTGELFF
>TRBV11-1|.|TRBJ1-4|.|15
TGTGCCAGCAGCGACGCTACAGGGAGGCATGAAAAACTGTTTTTT
CASSDATGRHEKLFF
>TRBV6-5|.|TRBJ2-7|TRBD2|15
TGTGCCAGCAGTTACTCGGGACTAGCGGGAGGCGAGCAGTACTTC
CASSYSGLAGGEQYF
>TRBV30|.|TRBJ2-7|TRBD1|14
TGTGCCTGGAGTGTACTCGACAGGGGCTACGAGCAGTACTTC
CAWSVLDRGYEQYF
>TRBV9|.|TRBJ2-1|TRBD2|16
TGTGCCAGCAGCGTAAGGTTAGCGGGAGACCCCAATGAGCAGTTCTTC
CASSVRLAGDPNEQFF
>TRBV4-1|.|TRBJ2-7|.|15
TGCGCCAGCAGCCAAGGACTGGGCAGGGGATACGAGCAGTACTTC
CASSQGLGRGYEQYF
>TRBV7-9|.|TRBJ1-2|.|16
TGTGCCAGCAGCTCCCGGGACCTCCAAGCTAACTATGGCTACACCTTC
CASSSRDLQANYGYTF
>TRBV27|.|TRBJ2-2|TRBD2|14
TGTGCCAGCAGTTCTTGGACTAGCCACGGGGAGCTGTTTTTT
CASSSWTSHGELFF
>TRBV28|.|TRBJ2-1|TRBD2|18
TGTGCCAGCAGTCTGGGGACTAGCGGGAGGTTGTCCTACAATGAGCAGTTCTTC
CASSLGTSGRLSYNEQFF
>TRBV10-1|.|TRBJ2-2|.|14
TGCGCCAGCAGTCCGGGGTCCTACACCGGGGAGCTGTTTTTT
CASSPGSYTGELFF
>TRBV6-5|.|TRBJ2-7|.|12
TGTGCCAGCAGTTACAACCTCTACGAGCAGTACTTC
CASSYNLYEQYF
>TRBV27|.|TRBJ2-1|.|13
TGTGCCACCGCACGCGGGGCGGGCAATGAGCAGTTCTTC
CATARGAGNEQFF
>TRBV9|.|TRBJ2-2|TRBD1|16
TGTGCCAGCAGCGCGTACGGGACAGGAGACACCGGGGAGCTGTTTTTT
CASSAYGTGDTGELFF
>TRBV28|.|TRBJ2-1|TRBD2|15
TGTGCCAGCTCTCCCCGGGAGGGCCCGGGAAATGAGCAGTTCTTC
CASSPREGPGNEQFF
>TRBV27|.|TRBJ1-5|.|15
TGTGCCAGCAGCGTAAGAAACAGCCATCATCAGCCCCAGCATTTT
CASSVRNSHHQPQHF
>TRBV6-6|.|TRBJ2-7|.|13
TGTGCCAGCAGTTACACGGAAGGGGGGGAGCAGTACTTC
CASSYTEGGEQYF
>TRBV27|few|TRBJ2-7|.|12
TGTGCCACCGGGACCGAGCCCTACGAGCAGTACTTC
CATGTEPYEQYF
>TRBV10-3|.|TRBJ2-3|TRBD2|14
TGTGCCATCAGCCCGGGAGGAGGCCCAGATACGCAGTATTTT
CAISPGGGPDTQYF
>TRBV10-3|.|TRBJ1-1|.|12
TGTGCCATCAGTGATACGAACACTGAAGCTTTCTTT
CAISDTNTEAFF
>TRBV7-6|.|TRBJ2-7|TRBD2|16
TGTGCCAGCAGCGGGTCCGGGACTAGCGGATCCTACGAGCAGTACTTC
CASSGSGTSGSYEQYF
>TRBV19|.|TRBJ2-7|.|15
TGTGCCAGTAGTACCGTAAAGGGGGGGATCAACGAGCAGTACTTC
CASSTVKGGINEQYF
>TRBV28|.|TRBJ2-1|TRBD2|20
TGTGCCAGCAGTAAAGCCGGGACTAGCGGGAGTTTAAGTAGGTACAATGAGCAGTTCTTC
CASSKAGTSGSLSRYNEQFF
>TRBV14|.|TRBJ2-7|.|14
TGTGCCAGCAGCCAGAGCGGTATCCGCTACGAGCAGTACTTC
CASSQSGIRYEQYF
>TRBV7-2|.|TRBJ2-1|TRBD2|18
TGTGCCAGCAGCTTTATATTGACAAGACTAGCGGGCATCAATGAGCAGTTCTTC
CASSFILTRLAGINEQFF
>TRBV9|.|TRBJ2-1|.|13
TGTGCCAGCAGCGTAGGAATCTACAATGAGCAGTTCTTC
CASSVGIYNEQFF
>TRBV11-2|.|TRBJ2-2|.|15
TGTGCCAGCAGCTTATCGGGGAGTCACACCGGGGAGCTGTTTTTT
CASSLSGSHTGELFF
>TRBV4-1|.|TRBJ1-2|.|15
TGCGCCAGCAGCCAAGATCACATGGAACTAAATGGCTACACCTTC
CASSQDHMELNGYTF
>TRBV30|.|TRBJ2-7|.|12
TGTGCCTGGAGCTCAGTCTCCTACGAGCAGTACTTC
CAWSSVSYEQYF
>TRBV2|.|TRBJ2-1|.|10
TGTGCCAGCAGTGAATTTGAGCAGTTCTTC
CASSEFEQFF
>TRBV7-3|.|TRBJ2-5|TRBD2|15
TGTGCCAGCAGCCATTTAGCGGGAGACGTAGAGACCCAGTACTTC
CASSHLAGDVETQYF
>TRBV14|.|TRBJ2-3|.|18
TGTGCCAGCAGCCAAGAAGGTGAAGCCTCGCGTTTGACAGATACGCAGTATTTT
CASSQEGEASRLTDTQYF
>TRBV27|.|TRBJ1-5|TRBD1|16
TGTGCCAGCAGTCCCTCGACAGGGCTTAGCAATCAGCCCCAGCATTTT
CASSPSTGLSNQPQHF
>TRBV7-9|.|TRBJ1-1|.|14
TGTGCCAGCAGCTTTGAGGACATGAACACTGAAGCTTTCTTT
CASSFEDMNTEAFF
>TRBV27|.|TRBJ2-1|.|14
TGTGCCAGCAGTTTGGAAGGGGAGGACAATGAGCAGTTCTTC
CASSLEGEDNEQFF
>TRBV27|.|TRBJ1-1|.|12
TGTGCCAGCAGTAAACCGAACACTGAAGCTTTCTTT
CASSKPNTEAFF
>TRBV7-9|.|TRBJ2-7|.|12
TGTGCCAGCAGCTTAGTTAGCTACGAGCAGTACTTC
CASSLVSYEQYF
>TRBV7-9|.|TRBJ2-3|.|14
TGTGCCAGCACCGACCCTCATCAGGCAGATACGCAGTATTTT
CASTDPHQADTQYF
>TRBV19|.|TRBJ2-1|TRBD2|17
TGTGCCAGTAGTTCACTAGCGGAGGGAATCTCCTACAATGAGCAGTTCTTC
CASSSLAEGISYNEQFF
>TRBV9|.|TRBJ2-1|TRBD2|15
TGTGCCAGCACCCGACTAGCGGGAGTCCACAATGAGCAGTTCTTC
CASTRLAGVHNEQFF
>TRBV11-3|.|TRBJ2-3|TRBD2|16
TGTGCCAGCAGCTTAGAGGGGGCGGGAGGGACAGATACGCAGTATTTT
CASSLEGAGGTDTQYF
>TRBV14|.|TRBJ2-3|.|14
TGTGCCAGCAGCCAGGTGTGGGGAACAGATACGCAGTATTTT
CASSQVWGTDTQYF
>TRBV27|.|TRBJ2-7|.|15
TGTGCCAGCAGTCCTAGCCCAACCGGAATCAGCGAGCAGTACTTC
CASSPSPTGISEQYF
>TRBV4-3|.|TRBJ1-2|.|15
TGCGCCAGCAGCCAAGAAGTGGCTGGTCGAGATGGCTACACCTTC
CASSQEVAGRDGYTF
>TRBV7-8|.|TRBJ2-1|.|15
TGTGCCAGCAGCTCGTCCGCAGGGGTCTACAATGAGCAGTTCTTC
CASSSSAGVYNEQFF
>TRBV27|.|TRBJ2-1|TRBD2|15
TGTGCCAGCAGTTTTACCCGGACTAGCGGACATGAGCAGTTCTTC
CASSFTRTSGHEQFF